One sample yielded the 26 T cell receptor beta chains listed below, sequenced in a study of shared clonotypes between healthy human individuals. Profiled with immunoSEQ multiplex PCR; TCRdb holds only in-frame clones, not every one. The table has approximately 1.9 million clones, about 93% seen once. In the naive CD8 group, cells lacked CD45RO and were positively selected for CCR7, so terminally differentiated effector memory CD45RA+ cells were left out. The sequenced sample was naive CD8+ T cells from PBMCs. These receptors were taken from a man younger than 30 in good health. Some clones in this sample may be carry-over from other donors' samples.

The chain combines TRBV14 with TRBJ2-1, with D perhaps given as TRBD1 or TRBD2 (6 bases each). From germline, CDR1 is SGHDN and CDR2 FVKESK. The CDR3 covers 15 residues. V was shortened by 4 bases and J by 10 bases, with 20 bases between the two germline ends. This CDR3 is CASSLPRGGRPEQFF. DNA of the CDR3: TGTGCCAGCAGCCTCCCCAGGGGAGGACGACCGGAGCAGTTCTTC.

As regards this clone: The same CDR3 can be traced to other DNA sequences in this sample. V and J are TRBV27 and TRBJ2-3; no reliable D call. Trimming stripped 9 bases from V and 3 bases from J, with 4 bases between. Germline lookup yields CDR1 MNHEY and CDR2 SMNVEV (reference sequence). This CDR3 has 10 residues. CDR3 in DNA: TGTGCCAGGAGTACAGATACGCAGTATTTT. Translating it yields CARSTDTQYF.

This clone was counted a few times. Other nucleotide sequences in the sample specify the same CDR3. The V call is TRBV6-5, the J call TRBJ2-6, with D uncertain. Germline V gene sequence: CDR1 MNHEY, CDR2 SVGAGI. Trimming pared 1 base from V and 0 bases from J, leaving 1 base between. The CDR3 length is 14 residues. The CDR3: CASSYFSGANVLTF. The CDR3 DNA is TGTGCCAGCAGTTACTTCTCTGGGGCCAACGTCCTGACTTTC.

The chain is built from TRBV11-2 and TRBJ2-1; D is unresolved. The CDR3 contains 15 residues. Trimming shortened V by 1 base and J by 9 bases, and 16 bases separated the two germline ends. In germline, CDR1 is SGHAT, CDR2 FQNNGV. The CDR3 region is CASSLGGGPWSEQFF. CDR3 coding DNA: TGTGCCAGCAGCTTAGGGGGTGGGCCTTGGAGTGAGCAGTTCTTC.

The chain recombines TRBV28 with TRBJ2-5; D is unresolved. Trimming left V 3 bases short and J 0 bases short, with 14 bases between. This CDR3 is built from 16 residues. Germline loops: CDR1 MDHEN, CDR2 SYDVKM. Here the CDR3 reads CASSFVAAEDQETQYF. In DNA form, the CDR3 reads TGTGCCAGCAGTTTCGTGGCAGCAGAGGACCAAGAGACCCAGTACTTC.

This chain uses TRBV5-1 with TRBJ2-3; TRBD2 matches 13 bases. CDR1 and CDR2 from the germline V gene are SGHRS and YFSETQ. The CDR3 spans 20 residues. V lost 4 bases, J lost 1 base, and 15 bases stayed unmatched. The CDR3 region has the DNA TGCGCCAGCAGCGATTGGGGGACTAGCGGGACCAGCCCACGCACAGATACGCAGTATTTT. This encodes CASSDWGTSGTSPRTDTQYF.

The V call is TRBV30, the J call TRBJ2-3; 11 nucleotides line up with TRBD2. V dropped 5 bases and J dropped 2; count of bases not matched to a gene: 3. From germline, CDR1 is GTSNPN and CDR2 SVGIG (reference sequence). CDR3 size: 14 residues. The CDR3 loop reads CAWRLAGPTDTQYF. In DNA, the CDR3 is TGTGCCTGGCGACTAGCGGGACCCACAGATACGCAGTATTTT.

J is TRBJ2-1 and V is TRBV15; 9 nucleotides agree with TRBD2. Trimming removed 4 bases from V and 1 base from J; junction bases left unmatched: 5. The CDR3 runs to 16 residues. Germline values: CDR1 LNHNV, CDR2 YYDKDF (reference sequence). CDR3 in amino acids: CATSTGTSPSYNEQFF. For the CDR3, the DNA is TGTGCCACCAGCACAGGGACTAGCCCTTCCTACAATGAGCAGTTCTTC.

This chain uses TRBV7-9 with TRBJ1-1; D unclear. The CDR3 sequence is 13 residues long. V dropped 7 bases and J dropped 1 base, with 10 bases sitting between them. Germline lookup yields CDR1 SEHNR and CDR2 FQNEAQ (reference sequence). Here the CDR3 DNA reads TGTGCCAGCAAGTTCGGAGGGAACACTGAAGCTTTCTTT. It specifies CASKFGGNTEAFF.

This chain links TRBV27 with TRBJ2-7; the D is unclear. CDR1 MNHEY and CDR2 SMNVEV come from the germline V gene (reference sequence). Trimming left V 2 bases short and J 1 base short, with 9 bases between. The CDR3 is 14 amino acids. The CDR3 DNA is TGTGCCAGCAGTTTAACAGCAGATTCCTACGAGCAGTACTTC. Amino acids: CASSLTADSYEQYF.

The chain links TRBV30 to TRBJ1-2; a weak D match, TRBD1 (5 bases). V shed 0 bases and J shed 4 bases, with 15 bases lying between them. This CDR3 region has 15 residues. Germline assignment: CDR1 GTSNPN and CDR2 SVGIG (reference sequence). DNA for the CDR3: TGTGCCTGGAGTGTAACTGGGGGTCTTTTCTATGGCTACACCTTC. Its protein product is CAWSVTGGLFYGYTF. Based on the CDR3 plus reference TRBV30 and TRBJ1-2, the full variable domain is SQTIHQWPATLVQPVGSPLSLECTVEGTSNPNLYWYRQAAGRGLQLLFYSVGIGQISSEVPQNLSASRPQDRQFILSSKKLLLSDSGFYLCAWSVTGGLFYGYTFGSGTRLTVV.

The chain links TRBV27 to TRBJ2-7; D is ambiguous. In germline, CDR1 is MNHEY, CDR2 SMNVEV (reference sequence). The V end was cut by 5 bases, the J end by 3 bases, with 17 bases between. This CDR3 has 15 residues. The CDR3 bases are TGTGCCAGCAGTCCCATAGCCGGCTCCCACTACGAGCAGTACTTC. This sequence encodes CASSPIAGSHYEQYF.

The chain recombines TRBV27 with TRBJ2-4, with 11 positions matching TRBD2. This CDR3 contains 14 residues. Germline loops: CDR1 MNHEY, CDR2 SMNVEV (reference sequence). Trimming removed 5 bases from V and 6 bases from J; junction bases left unmatched: 3. The chain's CDR3 is CASSLGTSGNIQYF. CDR3 bases: TGTGCCAGCAGTCTCGGGACTAGCGGAAACATTCAGTACTTC.

V gene TRBV7-8 combines with J gene TRBJ1-5, with 8 bases fitting TRBD1. In germline, CDR1 is SGHVS, CDR2 FQNEAQ. V lost 0 bases to trimming and J lost 5 bases; unmatched junction nucleotides: 3. The CDR3 loop spans 15 amino acids. The CDR3 nucleotides are TGTGCCAGCAGCTTAGCAGGGACAGGCGATCAGCCCCAGCATTTT. Protein sequence: CASSLAGTGDQPQHF.

This sequence joins TRBV28 and TRBJ2-7; 9 nucleotides agree with TRBD1. Per germline, CDR1 MDHEN and CDR2 SYDVKM. V dropped 1 base and J dropped 4; count of bases not matched to a gene: 5. The CDR3 contains 15 residues. The DNA for the CDR3 is TGTGCCAGCAGTTTATCGGGACAGGGAGGATACGAGCAGTACTTC. Protein: CASSLSGQGGYEQYF. Complete variable domain (other parts from reference TRBV28 and TRBJ2-7): DVKVTQSSRYLVKRTGEKVFLECVQDMDHENMFWYRQDPGLGLRLIYFSYDVKMKEKGDIPEGYSVSREKKERFSLILESASTNQTSMYLCASSLSGQGGYEQYFGPGTRLTVT.

The rearrangement joins TRBV15 to TRBJ1-2; no clear D gene. Per the germline V gene, CDR1 is LNHNV and CDR2 is YYDKDF (reference sequence). The CDR3 is 12 residues long. V lost 1 base, J lost 6 bases, and 6 bases lay in between. The CDR3 spells CATSRGLNGYTF. DNA for the CDR3: TGTGCCACCAGCAGAGGTCTCAATGGCTACACCTTC.

V is TRBV6-5 and J is TRBJ2-1; D uncertain. V was trimmed by 0 bases and J by 8 bases, leaving 8 bases between them. CDR1 is MNHEY, CDR2 SVGAGI, per germline. The CDR3 is made up of 13 amino acids. CDR3 coding DNA: TGTGCCAGCAGTTACTCGATTCGGGATGAGCAGTTCTTC. Its translation: CASSYSIRDEQFF.

The rearrangement joins TRBV28 to TRBJ1-1; D is uncertain. Germline assignment: CDR1 MDHEN and CDR2 SYDVKM. The V end was cut by 4 bases, the J end by 0 bases, with 15 bases between. This CDR3 is built from 16 residues. The CDR3 nucleotides are TGTGCCAGCAGTTCCGCCGAGGAGGAGATGAACACTGAAGCTTTCTTT. Translating gives CASSSAEEEMNTEAFF.

The chain employs TRBV6-5 and TRBJ2-7; D possibly corresponds to TRBD2 (5 bases). CDR3 length equals 13 residues. Germline CDR1 and CDR2: MNHEY and SVGAGI. Trimming took 6 bases from V and 3 from J, leaving 12 bases between them. The CDR3 DNA is TGTGCCAGCAGCCCCCGGGCGGGCTACGAGCAGTACTTC. Its protein product is CASSPRAGYEQYF.

This clone was detected only once. The V and J genes are TRBV29-1 and TRBJ2-7; D is uncertain. Germline CDR1 reads SQVTM; CDR2 reads ANQGSEA. V was clipped by 4 bases and J by 3 bases, with 13 bases between them. The length of the CDR3 is 13 residues. This CDR3 is CSVGPARLYEQYF. As DNA, the CDR3 is TGCAGCGTTGGGCCTGCCCGGCTCTACGAGCAGTACTTC.

This chain uses TRBV7-3 with TRBJ2-5, with 8 bases lining up with TRBD1. V shed 4 bases, J shed 9 bases, and the junction held 7 bases outside the gene matches. Germline V gene lookup returns CDR1 SGHTA and CDR2 FQGTGA. This CDR3 region has 13 residues. CDR3 residues: CASSSGQGEAQYF. The DNA for the CDR3 is TGTGCCAGCAGCTCCGGACAGGGTGAGGCCCAGTACTTC. The entire variable domain, with the rest obtained from reference TRBV7-3 and TRBJ2-5, is as follows: GAGVSQTPSNKVTEKGKYVELRCDPISGHTALYWYRQSLGQGPEFLIYFQGTGAADDSGLPNDRFFAVRPEGSVSTLKIQRTERGDSAVYLCASSSGQGEAQYFGPGTRLLVL.

The genes are TRBV2 and TRBJ2-5, with 8 bases lining up with TRBD1. The V and J ends lost 7 bases and 4 bases, in that order; junction bases with no gene match: 8. CDR3 length equals 14 residues. Germline V lookup: CDR1 SNHLY, CDR2 FYNNEI. The CDR3 is CASIGTGHRETQYF. The CDR3 region has the DNA TGTGCCAGCATAGGGACAGGTCATAGAGAGACCCAGTACTTC.

The chain joins TRBV7-8 to TRBJ2-7; TRBD1 aligns across 9 bases. Germline V gene lookup returns CDR1 SGHVS and CDR2 FQNEAQ. V was clipped by 3 bases and J by 4 bases; unmatched bases: 10. The CDR3 is 16 amino acids. The CDR3 nucleotides are TGTGCCAGCAGCTTTATACCACAGGGGGCTTCGTACGAGCAGTACTTC. Residues: CASSFIPQGASYEQYF.

This clone was counted once. This rearrangement joins TRBV7-3 to TRBJ1-2; D is undetermined. Trimming removed 2 bases from V and 0 bases from J, with 10 bases in between. The CDR3 has 15 residues. Germline V gene data show CDR1 as SGHTA and CDR2 as FQGTGA. CDR3 DNA: TGTGCCAGCAGCTTAGGCGAATCCACTAACTATGGCTACACCTTC. Translation: CASSLGESTNYGYTF.

The chain combines TRBV4-3 with TRBJ2-7; 7 positions match TRBD1. V was clipped by 5 bases and J by 6 bases; unmatched bases: 4. This CDR3 spans 12 amino acids. Germline CDR1 is LGHNA and CDR2 is YSLEER. The CDR3 DNA is TGCGCCAGCAGCTACAACAGGGGCGAGCAGTACTTC. It is translated as CASSYNRGEQYF.

This clone has a single count. This chain links TRBV30 with TRBJ1-3; D is perhaps TRBD1 (5 bases). The V end was cut by 1 base, the J end by 0 bases, with 13 bases between. This CDR3 is built from 16 residues. The germline gives CDR1 GTSNPN, CDR2 SVGIG (reference sequence). CDR3 in DNA: TGTGCCTGGAGTGCTCGGGACGCTGTCTCTGGAAACACCATATATTTT. Translating it yields CAWSARDAVSGNTIYF.